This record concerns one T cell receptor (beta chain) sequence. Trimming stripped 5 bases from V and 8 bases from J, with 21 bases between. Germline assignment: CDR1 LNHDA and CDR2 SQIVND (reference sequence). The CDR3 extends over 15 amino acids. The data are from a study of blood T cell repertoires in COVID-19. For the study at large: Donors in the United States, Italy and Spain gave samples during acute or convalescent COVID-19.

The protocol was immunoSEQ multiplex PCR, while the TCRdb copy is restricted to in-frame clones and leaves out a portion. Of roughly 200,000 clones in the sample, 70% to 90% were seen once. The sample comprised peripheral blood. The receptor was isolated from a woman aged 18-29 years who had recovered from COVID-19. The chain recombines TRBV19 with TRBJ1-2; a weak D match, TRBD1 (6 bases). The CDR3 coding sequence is TGTGCCAGTAGTCGGCCCACACAGGGCTTAGAAGGCTACACCTTC. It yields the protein CASSRPTQGLEGYTF.